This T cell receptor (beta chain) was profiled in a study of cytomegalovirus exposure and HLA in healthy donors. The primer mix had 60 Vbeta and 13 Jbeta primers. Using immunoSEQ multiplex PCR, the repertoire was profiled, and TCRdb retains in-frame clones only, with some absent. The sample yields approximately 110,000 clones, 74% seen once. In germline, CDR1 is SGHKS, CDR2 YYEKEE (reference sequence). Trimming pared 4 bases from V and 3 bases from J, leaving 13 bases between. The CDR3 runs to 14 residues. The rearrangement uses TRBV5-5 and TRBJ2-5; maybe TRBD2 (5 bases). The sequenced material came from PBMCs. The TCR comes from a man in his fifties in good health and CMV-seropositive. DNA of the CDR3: TGTGCCAGCAGCCCTATGTTCGGGGAAGAGACCCAGTACTTC. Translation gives CASSPMFGEETQYF.